The clone carrying this T cell receptor (beta chain) came up once. Methods used by the authors: Amplification of reference gene primers provided the estimated nucleated cell counts. The table came from immunoSEQ multiplex PCR; TCRdb's copy has only in-frame clones and leaves some out. The V and J calls and clone size were taken over from that table, and D and trimming were inferred from the DNA. The table has a few hundred thousand clones, around 85% seen once. These data come from a study of blood T cell repertoires in COVID-19. On the study more broadly: The study drew acute and convalescent COVID-19 samples from the United States, Italy and Spain. From T cells, B-cell-depleted T cells, or PBMCs came the material, which was cDNA or gDNA.

The clonotype was recovered from a woman aged 45-65 years who had recovered from COVID-19. Sequencing was carried out using PBMCs or T cells enriched from blood (not recorded which).

CDR3 sequence: CASSLREESEQYF. The DNA for the CDR3 is TGTGCCAGCAGCCTCAGAGAGGAGTCCGAGCAGTACTTC. The chain uses TRBV3-1 (or the pseudogene TRBV3-2) and TRBJ2-7; D is uncertain. The V gene's germline CDR1 is LGHDT and CDR2 YNNKEL (reference sequence). The CDR3 runs 13 residues. V lost 4 bases and J lost 6, with 13 bases in between.